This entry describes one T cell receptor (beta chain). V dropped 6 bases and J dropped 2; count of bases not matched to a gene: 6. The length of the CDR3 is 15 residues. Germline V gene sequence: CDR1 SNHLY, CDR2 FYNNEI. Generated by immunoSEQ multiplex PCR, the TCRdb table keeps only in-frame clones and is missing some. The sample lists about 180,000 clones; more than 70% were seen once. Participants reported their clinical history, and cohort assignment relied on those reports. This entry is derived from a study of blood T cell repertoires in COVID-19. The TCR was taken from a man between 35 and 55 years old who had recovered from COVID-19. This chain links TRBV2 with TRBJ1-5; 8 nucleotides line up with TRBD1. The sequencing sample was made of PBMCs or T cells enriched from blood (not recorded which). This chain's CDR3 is CASRDGQGGNQPQHF. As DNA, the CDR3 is TGTGCCAGCAGGGACGGACAGGGTGGCAATCAGCCCCAGCATTTT.